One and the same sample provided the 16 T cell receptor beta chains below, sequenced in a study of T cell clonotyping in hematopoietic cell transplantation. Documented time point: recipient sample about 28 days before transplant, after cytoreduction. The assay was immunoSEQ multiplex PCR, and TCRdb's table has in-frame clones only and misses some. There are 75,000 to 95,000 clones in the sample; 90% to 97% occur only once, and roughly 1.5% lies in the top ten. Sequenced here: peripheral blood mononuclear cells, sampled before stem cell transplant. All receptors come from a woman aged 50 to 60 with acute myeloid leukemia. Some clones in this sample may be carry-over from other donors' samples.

CDR3 in amino acids: CASSLPGNTIYF. The DNA of the CDR3 is TGTGCCAGCAGCTTACCTGGAAACACCATATATTTT. The V and J genes are TRBV7-2 and TRBJ1-3; D unresolved. Germline CDR1 is SGHTA and CDR2 is FQGNSA. The CDR3 consists of 12 residues. The V gene lost 2 bases and the J gene lost 2 bases, with 1 base spanning the gap.

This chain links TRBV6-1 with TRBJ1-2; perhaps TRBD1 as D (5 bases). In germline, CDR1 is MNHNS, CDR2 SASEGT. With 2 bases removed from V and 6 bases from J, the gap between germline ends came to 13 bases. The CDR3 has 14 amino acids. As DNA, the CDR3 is TGTGCCAGCAGTGAAAAGGGGAGGATAAATGGCTACACCTTC. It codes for CASSEKGRINGYTF.

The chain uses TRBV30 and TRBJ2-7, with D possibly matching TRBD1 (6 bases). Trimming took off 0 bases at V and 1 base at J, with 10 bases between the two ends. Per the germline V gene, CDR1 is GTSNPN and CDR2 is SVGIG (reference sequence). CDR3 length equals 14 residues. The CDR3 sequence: CAWSVGAVSYEQYF. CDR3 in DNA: TGTGCCTGGAGTGTGGGGGCGGTTTCCTACGAGCAGTACTTC.

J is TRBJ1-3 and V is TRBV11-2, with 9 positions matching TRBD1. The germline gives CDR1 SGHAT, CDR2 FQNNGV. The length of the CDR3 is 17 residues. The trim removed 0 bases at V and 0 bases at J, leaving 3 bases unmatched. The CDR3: CASSLDGTGISGNTIYF. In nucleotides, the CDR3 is TGTGCCAGCAGCTTAGATGGGACAGGGATCTCTGGAAACACCATATATTTT.

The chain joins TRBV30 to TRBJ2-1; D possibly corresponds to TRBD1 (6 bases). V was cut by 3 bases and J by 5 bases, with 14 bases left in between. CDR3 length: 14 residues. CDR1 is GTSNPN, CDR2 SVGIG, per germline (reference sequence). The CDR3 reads CAWRSGASHNEQFF. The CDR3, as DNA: TGTGCCTGGAGGTCAGGGGCGTCCCACAATGAGCAGTTCTTC.

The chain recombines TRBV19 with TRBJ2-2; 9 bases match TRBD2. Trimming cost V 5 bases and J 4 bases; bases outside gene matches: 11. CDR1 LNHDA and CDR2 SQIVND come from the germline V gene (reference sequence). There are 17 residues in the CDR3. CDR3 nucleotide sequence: TGTGCCAGTAGTGGCAGTAGCGGGAGAGCAAGCACCGGGGAGCTGTTTTTT. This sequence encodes CASSGSSGRASTGELFF.

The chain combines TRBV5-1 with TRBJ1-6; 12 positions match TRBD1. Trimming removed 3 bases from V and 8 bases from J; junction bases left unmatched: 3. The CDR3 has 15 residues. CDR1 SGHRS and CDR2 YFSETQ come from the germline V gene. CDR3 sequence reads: CASSSGTGGDSPLHF. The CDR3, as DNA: TGCGCCAGCAGCTCCGGGACAGGGGGCGATTCACCCCTCCACTTT.

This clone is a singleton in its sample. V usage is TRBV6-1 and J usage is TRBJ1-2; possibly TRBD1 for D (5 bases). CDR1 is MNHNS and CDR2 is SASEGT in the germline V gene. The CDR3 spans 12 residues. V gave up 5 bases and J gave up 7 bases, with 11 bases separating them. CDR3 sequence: CASSRDGFGYTF. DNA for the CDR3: TGTGCCAGCAGTCGGGACGGGTTTGGCTACACCTTC.

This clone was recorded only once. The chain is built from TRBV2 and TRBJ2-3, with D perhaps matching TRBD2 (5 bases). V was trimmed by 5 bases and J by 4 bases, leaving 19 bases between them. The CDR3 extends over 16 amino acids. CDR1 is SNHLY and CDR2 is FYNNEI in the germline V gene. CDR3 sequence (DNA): TGTGCCAGCAGTTTCACCCGGGGTGGTGGTGCAGATACGCAGTATTTT. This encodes CASSFTRGGGADTQYF.

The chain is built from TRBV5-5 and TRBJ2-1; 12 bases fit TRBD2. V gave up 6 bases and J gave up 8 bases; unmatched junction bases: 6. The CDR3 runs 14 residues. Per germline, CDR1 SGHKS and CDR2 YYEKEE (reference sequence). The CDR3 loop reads CASTYSSGRDEQFF. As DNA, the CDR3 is TGTGCCAGCACTTATTCTAGCGGGAGGGATGAGCAGTTCTTC.

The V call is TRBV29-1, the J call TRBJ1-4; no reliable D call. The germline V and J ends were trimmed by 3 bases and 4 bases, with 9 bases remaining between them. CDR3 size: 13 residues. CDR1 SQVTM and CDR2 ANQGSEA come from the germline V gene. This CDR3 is CSVDGPDNEKLFF. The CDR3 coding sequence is TGCAGCGTTGACGGGCCTGATAATGAAAAACTGTTTTTT.

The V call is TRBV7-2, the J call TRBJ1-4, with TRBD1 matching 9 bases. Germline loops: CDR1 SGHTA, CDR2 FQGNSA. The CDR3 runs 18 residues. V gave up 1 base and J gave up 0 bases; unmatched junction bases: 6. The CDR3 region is CASSLGNRGPATNEKLFF. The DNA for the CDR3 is TGTGCCAGCAGCTTAGGAAACAGGGGGCCAGCAACTAATGAAAAACTGTTTTTT.

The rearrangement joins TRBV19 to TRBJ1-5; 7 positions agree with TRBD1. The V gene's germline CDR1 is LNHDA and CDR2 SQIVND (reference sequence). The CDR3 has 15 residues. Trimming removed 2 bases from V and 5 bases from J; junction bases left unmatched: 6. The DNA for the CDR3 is TGTGCCAGTAGTATAACGGGACAGAATTATCAGCCCCAGCATTTT. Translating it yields CASSITGQNYQPQHF. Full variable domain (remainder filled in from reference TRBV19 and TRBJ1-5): DGGITQSPKYLFRKEGQNVTLSCEQNLNHDAMYWYRQDPGQGLRLIYYSQIVNDFQKGDIAEGYSVSREKKESFPLTVTSAQKNPTAFYLCASSITGQNYQPQHFGDGTRLSIL.

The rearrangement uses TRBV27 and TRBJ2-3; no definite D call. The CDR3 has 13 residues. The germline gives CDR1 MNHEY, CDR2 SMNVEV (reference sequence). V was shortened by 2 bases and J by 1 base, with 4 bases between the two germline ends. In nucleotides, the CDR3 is TGTGCCAGCAGTTTAATACGCACAGATACGCAGTATTTT. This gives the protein CASSLIRTDTQYF.

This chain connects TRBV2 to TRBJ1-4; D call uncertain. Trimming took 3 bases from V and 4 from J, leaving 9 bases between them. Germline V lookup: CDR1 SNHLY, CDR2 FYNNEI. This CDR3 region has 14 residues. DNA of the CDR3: TGTGCCAGCAGTGAGCGGGAACTTAATGAAAAACTGTTTTTT. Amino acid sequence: CASSERELNEKLFF.

Here the CDR3 reads CASSLSVTSYYGYTF. CDR3 nucleotide sequence: TGTGCCAGCAGTTTATCCGTTACCTCTTACTATGGCTACACCTTC. This chain connects TRBV27 to TRBJ1-2; D is uncertain. Germline values: CDR1 MNHEY, CDR2 SMNVEV (reference sequence). V was pared by 0 bases and J by 3 bases, with 11 bases between. The CDR3 totals 15 residues.